Shown below are 2 T cell receptor beta chains from a single sample sequenced in a study of blood T cell repertoires in COVID-19. The repertoire was sequenced with immunoSEQ multiplex PCR; TCRdb's copy has only in-frame clones and lacks some. The table has some 33,000 clones, approximately 85% seen once. The sample comprised peripheral blood. Source of these receptors: a man aged 60-69 years with active COVID-19.

The chain recombines TRBV10-3 with TRBJ2-1; 13 positions match TRBD2. The CDR3 has 18 residues. V lost 3 bases to trimming and J lost 6 bases; unmatched junction nucleotides: 11. In germline, CDR1 is ENHRY, CDR2 SYGVKD. The CDR3 region is CAISEPARTSGSGNEQFF. The CDR3 region has the DNA TGTGCCATCAGTGAACCCGCTCGGACTAGCGGGAGCGGCAATGAGCAGTTCTTC.

The chain joins TRBV6-1 to TRBJ2-1; 14 bases align to TRBD2. The trim removed 4 bases at V and 1 base at J, leaving 6 bases unmatched. In germline, CDR1 is MNHNS, CDR2 SASEGT. CDR3 length: 18 residues. The CDR3 loop is CASSATSGRARSYNEQFF. The CDR3, as DNA: TGTGCCAGCAGTGCGACTAGCGGGAGGGCCAGGTCCTACAATGAGCAGTTCTTC.